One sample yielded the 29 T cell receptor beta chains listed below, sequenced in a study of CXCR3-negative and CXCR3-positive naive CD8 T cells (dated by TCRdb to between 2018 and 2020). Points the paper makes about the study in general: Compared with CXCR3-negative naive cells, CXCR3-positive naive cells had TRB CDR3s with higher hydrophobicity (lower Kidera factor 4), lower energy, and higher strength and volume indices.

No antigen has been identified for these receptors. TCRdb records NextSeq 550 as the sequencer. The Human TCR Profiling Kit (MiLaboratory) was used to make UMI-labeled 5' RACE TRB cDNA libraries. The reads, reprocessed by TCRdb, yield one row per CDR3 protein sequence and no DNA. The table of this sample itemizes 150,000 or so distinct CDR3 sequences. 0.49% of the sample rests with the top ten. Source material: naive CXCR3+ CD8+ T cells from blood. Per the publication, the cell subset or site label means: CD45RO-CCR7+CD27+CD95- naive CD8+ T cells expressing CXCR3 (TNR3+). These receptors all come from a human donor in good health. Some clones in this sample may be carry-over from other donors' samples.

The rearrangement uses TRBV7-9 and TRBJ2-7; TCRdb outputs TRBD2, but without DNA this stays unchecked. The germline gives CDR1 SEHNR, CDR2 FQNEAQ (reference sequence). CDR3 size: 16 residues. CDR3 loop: CASSPTAGQGPYEQYF. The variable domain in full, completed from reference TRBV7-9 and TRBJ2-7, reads DTGVSQNPRHKITKRGQNVTFRCDPISEHNRLYWYRQTLGQGPEFLTYFQNEAQLEKSRLLSDRFSAERPKGSFSTLEIQRTEQGDSAMYLCASSPTAGQGPYEQYFGPGTRLTVT.

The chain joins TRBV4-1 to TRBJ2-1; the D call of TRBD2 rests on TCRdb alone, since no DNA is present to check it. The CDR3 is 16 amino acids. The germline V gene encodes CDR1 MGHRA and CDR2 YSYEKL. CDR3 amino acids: CASSQVPGLGDNEQFF.

CDR3 amino acids: CASSPRGGRDYNEQFF. V usage is TRBV28 and J usage is TRBJ2-1; TCRdb's D call of TRBD2 is untestable without DNA. The CDR3 has 16 amino acids. Germline values: CDR1 MDHEN, CDR2 SYDVKM.

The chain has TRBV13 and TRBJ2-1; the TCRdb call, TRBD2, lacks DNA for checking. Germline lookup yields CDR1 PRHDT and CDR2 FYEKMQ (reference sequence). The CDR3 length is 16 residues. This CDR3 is CASSPRGGVPYNEQFF.

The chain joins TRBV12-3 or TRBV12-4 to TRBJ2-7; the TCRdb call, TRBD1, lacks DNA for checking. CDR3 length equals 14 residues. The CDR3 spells CASSLNDRLYEQYF.

The CDR3 region is CSVEVAFEAFF. V gene TRBV29-1 combines with J gene TRBJ1-1. CDR3 length equals 11 residues. The germline CDR1 and CDR2 sequences are SQVTM and ANQGSEA.

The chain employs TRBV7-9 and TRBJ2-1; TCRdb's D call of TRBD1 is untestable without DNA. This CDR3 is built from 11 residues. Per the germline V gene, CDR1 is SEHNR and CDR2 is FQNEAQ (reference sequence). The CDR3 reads CASKGVDEQFF.

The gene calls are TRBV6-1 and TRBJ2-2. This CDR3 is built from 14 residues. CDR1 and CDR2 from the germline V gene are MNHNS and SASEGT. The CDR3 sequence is CASSAYPNTGELFF.

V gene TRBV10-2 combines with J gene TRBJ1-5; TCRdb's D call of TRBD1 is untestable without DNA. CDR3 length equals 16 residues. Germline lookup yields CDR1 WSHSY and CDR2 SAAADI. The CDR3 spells CASSESGGYSNQPQHF.

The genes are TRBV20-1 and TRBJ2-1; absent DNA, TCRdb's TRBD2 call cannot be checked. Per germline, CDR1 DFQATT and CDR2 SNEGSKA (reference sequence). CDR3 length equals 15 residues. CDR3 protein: CSARDWRAPYNEQFF.

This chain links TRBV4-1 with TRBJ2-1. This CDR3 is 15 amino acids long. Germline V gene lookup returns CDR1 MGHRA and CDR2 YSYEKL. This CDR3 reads CASSQDSGPVYEQFF.

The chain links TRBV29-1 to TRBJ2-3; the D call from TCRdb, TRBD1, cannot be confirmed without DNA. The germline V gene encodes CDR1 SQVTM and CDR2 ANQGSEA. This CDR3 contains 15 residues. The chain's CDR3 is CSVEGQDPSTDTQYF.

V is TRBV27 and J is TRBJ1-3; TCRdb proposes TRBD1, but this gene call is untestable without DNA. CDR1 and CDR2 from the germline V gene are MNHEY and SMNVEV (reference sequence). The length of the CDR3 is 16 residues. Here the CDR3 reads CASSLIRGAKCNTIYF.

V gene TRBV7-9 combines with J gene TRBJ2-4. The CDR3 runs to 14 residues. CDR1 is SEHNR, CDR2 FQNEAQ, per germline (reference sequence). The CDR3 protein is CASSLVEEANIQYF.

CDR3 residues: CSGRDGDMDGYTF. J is TRBJ1-2 and V is TRBV29-1. In germline, CDR1 is SQVTM, CDR2 ANQGSEA. The CDR3 spans 13 residues.

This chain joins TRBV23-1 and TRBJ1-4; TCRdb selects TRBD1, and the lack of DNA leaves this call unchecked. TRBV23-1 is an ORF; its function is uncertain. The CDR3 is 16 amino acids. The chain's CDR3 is CASSQSPGGYNEKLFF.

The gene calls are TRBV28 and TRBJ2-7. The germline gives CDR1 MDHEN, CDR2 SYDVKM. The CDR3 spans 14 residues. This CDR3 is CASRWQGRTYEQYF.

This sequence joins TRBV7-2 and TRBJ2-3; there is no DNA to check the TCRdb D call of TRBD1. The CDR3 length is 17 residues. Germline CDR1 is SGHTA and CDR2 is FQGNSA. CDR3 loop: CASSLAERGGRSDTQYF.

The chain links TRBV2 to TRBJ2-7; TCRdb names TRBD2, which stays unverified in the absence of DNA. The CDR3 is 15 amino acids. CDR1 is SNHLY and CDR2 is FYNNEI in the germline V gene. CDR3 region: CASSEPGLRAYEQYF.

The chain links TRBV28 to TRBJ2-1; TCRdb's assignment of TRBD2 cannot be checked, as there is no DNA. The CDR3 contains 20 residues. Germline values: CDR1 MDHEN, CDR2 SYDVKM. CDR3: CASSLWSGGGVFSSYNEQFF.

The CDR3 sequence: CASSPMELGRNYNEQFF. The chain links TRBV7-9 to TRBJ2-1; TCRdb's D call, TRBD1, is unchecked because there is no DNA. From germline, CDR1 is SEHNR and CDR2 FQNEAQ (reference sequence). The CDR3 sequence is 17 residues long.

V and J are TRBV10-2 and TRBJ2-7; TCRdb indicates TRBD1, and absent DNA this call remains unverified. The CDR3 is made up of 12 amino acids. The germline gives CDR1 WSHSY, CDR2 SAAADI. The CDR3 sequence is CASRQGAYEQYF.

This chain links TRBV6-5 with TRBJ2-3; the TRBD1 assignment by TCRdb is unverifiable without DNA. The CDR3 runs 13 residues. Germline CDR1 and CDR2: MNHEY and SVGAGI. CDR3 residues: CASSPQSTDTQYF.

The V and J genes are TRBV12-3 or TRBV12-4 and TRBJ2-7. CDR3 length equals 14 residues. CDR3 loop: CASSEGQGSYEQYF.

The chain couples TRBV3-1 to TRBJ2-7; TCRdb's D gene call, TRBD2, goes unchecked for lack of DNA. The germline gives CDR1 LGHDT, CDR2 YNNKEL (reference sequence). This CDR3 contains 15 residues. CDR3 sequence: CASSHGLAGTYEQYF.

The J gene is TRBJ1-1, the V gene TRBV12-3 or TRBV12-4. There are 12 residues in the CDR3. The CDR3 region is CASSFLNTEAFF.

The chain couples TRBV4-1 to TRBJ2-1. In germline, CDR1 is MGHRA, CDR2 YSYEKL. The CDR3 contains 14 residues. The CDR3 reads CASSQGPSYNEQFF.

This CDR3 is CASSFVGGDSNQPQHF. This chain uses TRBV7-2 with TRBJ1-5; TCRdb selects TRBD1, and the lack of DNA leaves this call unchecked. CDR1 SGHTA and CDR2 FQGNSA come from the germline V gene. The CDR3 loop spans 16 amino acids.

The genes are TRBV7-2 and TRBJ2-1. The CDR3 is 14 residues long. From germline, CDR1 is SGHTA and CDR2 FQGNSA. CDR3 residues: CASSLDAGYNEQFF. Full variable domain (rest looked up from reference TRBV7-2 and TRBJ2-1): GAGVSQSPSNKVTEKGKDVELRCDPISGHTALYWYRQSLGQGLEFLIYFQGNSAPDKSGLPSDRFSAERTGGSVSTLTIQRTQQEDSAVYLCASSLDAGYNEQFFGPGTRLTVL.